The clone carrying this TCR beta chain occurred a few times. Its target is unknown. The germline V gene has CDR1 MGHRA and CDR2 YSYEKL. V shed 2 bases and J 4 bases; nucleotides not matched to a gene: 12. The CDR3 length is 17 residues. The data are from a study of T cell responses to AZD1222 COVID-19 vaccine. Overall study results and limits: It was only a handful of AZD1222 recipients who were seropositive at baseline.

Profiled with immunoSEQ multiplex PCR; TCRdb holds only in-frame clones, not every one. Of around 100,000 clones detected, approximately 89% appear once; the ten largest clones hold more than 8.5%. V gene TRBV4-1 combines with J gene TRBJ1-2, with 8 nucleotides matching TRBD1. The receptor's source is an adult who received the AZD1222 COVID-19 vaccine. Sequenced material: peripheral blood, taken 28 days after the second AZD1222 dose. As DNA, the CDR3 is TGCGCCAGCAGCCAATCTGGACAGGGTAGGTTTGGCTATGGCTACACCTTC. As protein: CASSQSGQGRFGYGYTF.